The 9 T cell receptor beta chains listed next were all sequenced from one sample in a study of cytomegalovirus exposure and HLA in healthy donors. This PCR relied on a set of 60 Vbeta primers and 13 Jbeta primers. TCRdb's copy holds only in-frame clones and misses some; the assay was immunoSEQ multiplex PCR. The profile shows about 120,000 clones, about 74% of them singletons. The sequenced material came from PBMCs. These TCRs come from a middle-aged woman in good health and CMV-seropositive.

The rearrangement links TRBV6-5 to TRBJ2-7; the D call may be TRBD1 or TRBD2 (6 bases each). Germline lookup yields CDR1 MNHEY and CDR2 SVGAGI. Trimming removed 6 bases from V and 3 bases from J, with 15 bases in between. CDR3 length equals 14 residues. In nucleotides, the CDR3 is TGTGCCAGCAGCTACAGGGTGGAGGGCTACGAGCAGTACTTC. Its translation is CASSYRVEGYEQYF.

The rearrangement links TRBV27 to TRBJ2-2; the D gene is possibly TRBD2 (6 bases). Trimming took 5 bases from V and 6 from J, leaving 13 bases between them. CDR1 MNHEY and CDR2 SMNVEV come from the germline V gene (reference sequence). The CDR3 covers 14 residues. This chain's CDR3 is CASSRGLGAGELFF. Here the CDR3 DNA reads TGTGCCAGCAGTAGGGGACTCGGTGCCGGGGAGCTGTTTTTT.

V and J are TRBV10-3 and TRBJ1-1; maybe TRBD1 (5 bases). CDR3 size: 14 residues. The V end lost 3 bases, the J end lost 8 bases, and 16 bases lay between the germline ends. Per germline, CDR1 ENHRY and CDR2 SYGVKD. The CDR3 loop reads CAISERGEAVEAFF. CDR3 DNA: TGTGCCATCAGTGAAAGGGGCGAGGCAGTAGAAGCTTTCTTT.

The chain recombines TRBV29-1 with TRBJ1-1; 8 nucleotides agree with TRBD1. Unmatched junction bases numbered 10, after V lost 6 bases and J lost 4 bases. The CDR3 runs to 14 residues. In germline, CDR1 is SQVTM, CDR2 ANQGSEA. The CDR3 DNA reads TGCAGCGTCATCCGGGACAGGTCCAGCACTGAAGCTTTCTTT. This codes for CSVIRDRSSTEAFF. Full variable domain (rest looked up from reference TRBV29-1 and TRBJ1-1): SAVISQKPSRDICQRGTSLTIQCQVDSQVTMMFWYRQQPGQSLTLIATANQGSEATYESGFVIDKFPISRPNLTFSTLTVSNMSPEDSSIYLCSVIRDRSSTEAFFGQGTRLTVV.

The rearrangement joins TRBV10-2 to TRBJ1-1, with TRBD1 matching 9 bases. Germline V gene lookup returns CDR1 WSHSY and CDR2 SAAADI. The CDR3 totals 14 residues. With 4 bases clipped from V and 3 bases from J, the junction kept 3 bases outside the gene matches. CDR3 in amino acids: CASSGGTGHTEAFF. The CDR3 coding sequence is TGCGCCAGCAGTGGGGGGACAGGGCACACTGAAGCTTTCTTT.

The V and J genes are TRBV5-1 and TRBJ1-1; 8 bases line up with TRBD1. Germline values: CDR1 SGHRS, CDR2 YFSETQ. V lost 2 bases, J lost 3 bases, and 3 bases stayed unmatched. The CDR3 is made up of 14 amino acids. The CDR3 DNA reads TGCGCCAGCAGCTTCAGGGGGCAGGACACTGAAGCTTTCTTT. Its protein is CASSFRGQDTEAFF.

This chain connects TRBV5-1 to TRBJ1-1, with 9 bases identical to TRBD1. V lost 0 bases to trimming and J lost 4 bases; unmatched junction nucleotides: 13. The V gene's germline CDR1 is SGHRS and CDR2 YFSETQ. The CDR3 has 18 residues. CDR3 region: CASSLGGQGGPMGTEAFF. DNA for the CDR3: TGCGCCAGCAGCTTGGGGGGACAGGGTGGTCCGATGGGCACTGAAGCTTTCTTT.

This rearrangement joins TRBV6-1 to TRBJ2-5; no definite D call. Germline V gene lookup returns CDR1 MNHNS and CDR2 SASEGT. V lost 5 bases and J 1 base, leaving 11 bases between the germline ends. CDR3 length equals 14 residues. The CDR3 loop is CASSPLQVQETQYF. CDR3 nucleotides: TGTGCCAGCAGTCCCCTCCAGGTCCAAGAGACCCAGTACTTC.

This clone has only a few counts. Written as DNA, the CDR3 is TGTGCCAGCAGTTCTTTCGGGACAGGGAAGCTTGGCTACACCTTC. Protein: CASSSFGTGKLGYTF. This chain connects TRBV6-5 to TRBJ1-2; 9 positions agree with TRBD1. The ends lost 4 bases at V and 7 bases at J; junction bases unmatched: 10. The germline gives CDR1 MNHEY, CDR2 SVGAGI. This CDR3 spans 15 amino acids.